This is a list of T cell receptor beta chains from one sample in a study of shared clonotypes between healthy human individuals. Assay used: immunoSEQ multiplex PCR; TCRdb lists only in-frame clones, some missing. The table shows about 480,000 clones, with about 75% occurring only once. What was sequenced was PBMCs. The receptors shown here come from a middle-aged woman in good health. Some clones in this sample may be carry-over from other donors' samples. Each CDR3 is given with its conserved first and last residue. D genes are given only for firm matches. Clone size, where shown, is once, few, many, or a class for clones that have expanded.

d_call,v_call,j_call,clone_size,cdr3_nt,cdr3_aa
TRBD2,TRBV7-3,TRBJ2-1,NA,TGTGCCAGCAGCTTGGGACTAGCGGCCTACAATGAGCAGTTCTTC,CASSLGLAAYNEQFF
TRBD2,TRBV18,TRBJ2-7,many,TGTGCCAGCTCACCAGGGGAGGGCTACGAGCAGTACTTC,CASSPGEGYEQYF
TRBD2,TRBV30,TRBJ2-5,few,TGTGCCTGGAGACTAGCGGGAGGATTGTGGGATGAGCAGTACTTC,CAWRLAGGLWDEQYF
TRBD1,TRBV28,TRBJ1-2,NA,TGTGCCAGCAGGAGGGACAGCCTTGACGGCTACACCTTC,CASRRDSLDGYTF
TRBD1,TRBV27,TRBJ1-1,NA,TGTGCCAGCAGAATATCCGGGACAGGGTCCGTCATGAACACTGAAGCTTTCTTT,CASRISGTGSVMNTEAFF
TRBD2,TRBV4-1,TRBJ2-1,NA,TGCGCCAGCAGCCAGTCTAGCGGCAGCTCCTACAATGAGCAGTTCTTC,CASSQSSGSSYNEQFF
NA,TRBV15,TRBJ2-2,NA,TGTGCCACCAGCCTTGACCGGGTCGTCACCGGGGAGCTGTTTTTT,CATSLDRVVTGELFF
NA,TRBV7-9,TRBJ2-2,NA,TGTGCCAGCAGCCCCCCGGACCGACCGTCCACCGGGGAGCTGTTTTTT,CASSPPDRPSTGELFF
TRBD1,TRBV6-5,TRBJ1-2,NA,TGTGCCAGCAGTAGACTACAGGGGACAGGGGGTGGCTACACCTTC,CASSRLQGTGGGYTF
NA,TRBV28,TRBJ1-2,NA,TGTGCCAGCCGAGGGGGGATAGGGGGCTACACCTTC,CASRGGIGGYTF
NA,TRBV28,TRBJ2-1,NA,TGTGCCAGCAGTTTAAATAGGGATGAGCAGTTCTTC,CASSLNRDEQFF
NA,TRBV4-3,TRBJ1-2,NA,TGCGCCAGCAGCCAAGAAATAACAGGGAGCTATGGCTACACCTTC,CASSQEITGSYGYTF
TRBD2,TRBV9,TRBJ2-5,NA,TGTGCCAGCAGCTTCGGGGCTAGCGGGAGTGTTGAGACCCAGTACTTC,CASSFGASGSVETQYF
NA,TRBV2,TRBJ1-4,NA,TGTGCCAGCAGAGTTACAGGGGAAAAACTGTTTTTT,CASRVTGEKLFF
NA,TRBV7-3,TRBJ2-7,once,TGTGCCAGCAGCTTAAACGCAGGGGCCTACGAGCAGTACTTC,CASSLNAGAYEQYF
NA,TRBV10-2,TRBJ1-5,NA,TGCGCCAGCAGTGAGTCGGGGCGTCAGCCCCAGCATTTT,CASSESGRQPQHF
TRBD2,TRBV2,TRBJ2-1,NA,TGTGCCAGCACCGATGGAGGGACTAACAATGAGCAGTTCTTC,CASTDGGTNNEQFF
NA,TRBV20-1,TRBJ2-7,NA,TGCAGTGCTGCTAGTGGTACCGAGCAGTACTTC,CSAASGTEQYF
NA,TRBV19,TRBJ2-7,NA,TGTGCCAGTAGTACCCTCGGCGGAGCTAGCGAGCAGTACTTC,CASSTLGGASEQYF
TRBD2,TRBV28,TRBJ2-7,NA,TGTGCCAGCAGTCCCACGGGACTAGCCTACGAGCAGTACTTC,CASSPTGLAYEQYF
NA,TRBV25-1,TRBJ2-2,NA,TGTGCCAGCACTGGACAAGCGTTTACCGGGGAGCTGTTTTTT,CASTGQAFTGELFF
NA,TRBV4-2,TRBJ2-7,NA,TGTGCCAGCAGCCAAGATTGGGCAGGACGGCGGGAGCAGTACTTC,CASSQDWAGRREQYF
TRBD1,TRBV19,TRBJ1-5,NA,TGTGCCAGTAGTATACCAGGGGGCACGCAGCCCCAGCATTTT,CASSIPGGTQPQHF
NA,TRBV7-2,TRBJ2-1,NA,TGTGCCAGCAGCTTTGCCCCGGGGTACAATGAGCAGTTCTTC,CASSFAPGYNEQFF
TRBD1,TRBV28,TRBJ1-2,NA,TGTGCCAGCAGCATGCAGGGGGCAATCTATGGCTACACCTTC,CASSMQGAIYGYTF
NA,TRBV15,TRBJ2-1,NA,TGTGCCACCAGGCGAGGGGCTAGCGAGTTTTACAATGAGCAGTTCTTC,CATRRGASEFYNEQFF
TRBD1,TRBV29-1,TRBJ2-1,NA,TGTAGCGTTAGGGACAGCCTCGGGCCTGAGCAGTTCTTC,CSVRDSLGPEQFF
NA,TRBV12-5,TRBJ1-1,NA,TGTGCTAGTGGGATTACAGCGAACACTGAAGCTTTCTTT,CASGITANTEAFF
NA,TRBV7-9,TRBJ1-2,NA,TGTGCCAGCAGCTTGGGCCAGGGCAACTATGGCTACACCTTC,CASSLGQGNYGYTF
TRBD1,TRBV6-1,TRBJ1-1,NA,TGTGCCAGCAAACTTGGGACAGGGGCTTTTGAAGCTTTCTTT,CASKLGTGAFEAFF
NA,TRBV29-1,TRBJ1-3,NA,TGCAGCGTCCGGGATAACTCTGGAAACACCATATATTTT,CSVRDNSGNTIYF
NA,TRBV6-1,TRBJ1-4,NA,TGTGCCAGCATAGGTAGGACAGACGGTGGAAAACTGTTTTTT,CASIGRTDGGKLFF
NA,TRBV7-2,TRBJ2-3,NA,TGTGCCAGCAGCTTTGCCCGGACCGCAGATACGCAGTATTTT,CASSFARTADTQYF
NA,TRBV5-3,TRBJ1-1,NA,TGTGCCAGCAGCCCTCGAGGGGCTTGGACTGAAGCTTTCTTT,CASSPRGAWTEAFF
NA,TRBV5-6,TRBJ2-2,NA,TGTGCCAGCAGCTTGGCCGCCGGCACCGGGGAGCTGTTTTTT,CASSLAAGTGELFF
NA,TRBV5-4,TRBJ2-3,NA,TGTGCCAGTCGGAAAGAATCCACAGATACGCAGTATTTT,CASRKESTDTQYF
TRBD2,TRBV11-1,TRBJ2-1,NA,TGTGCCAGCAGCAAAACCGGGACTAGCGCATTCTTGCAGTTCTTC,CASSKTGTSAFLQFF
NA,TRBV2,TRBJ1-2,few,TGTGCCAGCAGTGTCGAGGGCACCGGAAACTATGGCTACACCTTC,CASSVEGTGNYGYTF